A single sample is the source of the 8 T cell receptor beta chains below, sequenced in a study of pediatric ulcerative colitis. The assay was immunoSEQ multiplex PCR, and TCRdb's table has in-frame clones only and misses some. The table includes under 70,000 clones, about 87% detected once. The sample consisted of blood. The receptors derive from a boy aged 10-17 years who was a control in a study of pediatric ulcerative colitis.

V gene TRBV19 combines with J gene TRBJ2-5; 7 bases agree with TRBD1. The length of the CDR3 is 14 residues. CDR1 is LNHDA, CDR2 SQIVND, per germline (reference sequence). Losses at the gene ends were 4 bases for V and 4 bases for J; bases not matched to a gene: 6. This CDR3 is CASSRGGRVETQYF. As DNA, the CDR3 is TGTGCCAGTAGTAGAGGGGGCAGGGTAGAGACCCAGTACTTC.

This chain uses TRBV4-3 with TRBJ1-2, with TRBD1 matching over 9 bases. The CDR3 sequence is 15 residues long. Germline V gene data show CDR1 as LGHNA and CDR2 as YSLEER. After removal of 3 bases from V and 4 bases from J, the junction contained 6 bases not matched to a gene. CDR3 DNA sequence: TGCGCCAGCAGCCAGGATACAGGGGGCGCCTATGGCTACACCTTC. Its translation is CASSQDTGGAYGYTF.

This chain joins TRBV10-1 and TRBJ2-3; TRBD1 aligns across 7 bases. Germline V gene sequence: CDR1 WNHNN, CDR2 SYGVQD (reference sequence). V trimming: 6 bases; J trimming: 0 bases; junction bases outside the gene matches: 3. CDR3 length equals 14 residues. CDR3 nucleotides: TGCGCCAGCAGCTCGGACAGGAGCACAGATACGCAGTATTTT. This encodes CASSSDRSTDTQYF.

The V call is TRBV2, the J call TRBJ2-3, with 8 bases aligning to TRBD1. This CDR3 contains 15 residues. Trimming cost V 4 bases and J 4 bases; bases outside gene matches: 7. CDR1 SNHLY and CDR2 FYNNEI come from the germline V gene. CDR3 sequence: CASSGGQGGADTQYF. The CDR3 coding sequence is TGTGCCAGCAGTGGAGGACAGGGAGGAGCAGATACGCAGTATTTT.

The genes are TRBV7-2 and TRBJ2-7, with 8 bases fitting TRBD2. The V and J ends lost 3 bases and 4 bases, in that order; junction bases with no gene match: 8. Germline-derived CDR1 and CDR2 are SGHTA and FQGNSA. This CDR3 contains 15 residues. CDR3 DNA sequence: TGTGCCAGCAGCTTGGCACCTATAGCGGGGTACGAGCAGTACTTC. Protein: CASSLAPIAGYEQYF.

This clone was picked up a small number of times. This rearrangement joins TRBV11-2 to TRBJ2-2; D call uncertain. This CDR3 region has 14 residues. Per the germline V gene, CDR1 is SGHAT and CDR2 is FQNNGV. V was cut by 1 base and J by 2 bases, with 5 bases left in between. The CDR3 bases are TGTGCCAGCAGCTTAGCCCACAACACCGGGGAGCTGTTTTTT. It specifies CASSLAHNTGELFF.

The gene calls are TRBV4-3 and TRBJ1-2; 10 bases match TRBD1. The CDR3 runs 15 residues. CDR1 and CDR2 from the germline V gene are LGHNA and YSLEER. Trimming cost V 1 base and J 1 base; bases outside gene matches: 0. CDR3 sequence: CASSQGDRGNYGYTF. For the CDR3, the DNA is TGCGCCAGCAGCCAAGGGGACAGGGGTAACTATGGCTACACCTTC.

The gene calls are TRBV19 and TRBJ2-7, with 8 bases lining up with TRBD1. The CDR3 contains 20 residues. After removal of 5 bases from V and 0 bases from J, the junction contained 21 bases not matched to a gene. Germline V CDR1 and CDR2: LNHDA, SQIVND (reference sequence). CDR3 DNA sequence: TGTGCCAGTAGTCACCGAGGCCCCGGGACAGGAATCATAGGCTCCTACGAGCAGTACTTC. Its translation is CASSHRGPGTGIIGSYEQYF.